This TCR beta chain was documented in a study of T cells after yellow fever vaccination. Broader study findings: Abundant clonotypes from the bulk population could have been carried over as contaminants into FACS-sorted repertoires. When the response was secondary, it was weaker but reached its peak faster, day 5 versus 15.

TCRdb redid the calling of the 5' RACE reads with MiXCR, one entry per CDR3 protein. The table includes about 300,000 distinct CDR3 sequences, 6.8% detected once. This clonotype was counted many times. Its antigen is unknown. Per germline, CDR1 SGHVS and CDR2 FNYEAQ. The CDR3 covers 15 residues. Trimming took 5 bases from V and 4 from J, leaving 14 bases between them. The material sequenced was PBMCs, taken approximately 40 days after the first yellow fever vaccination. This sequence was found in a man aged 18 to 30 who received the YFV17D yellow fever vaccine. The genes are TRBV7-6 and TRBJ2-2; TRBD2 might be the D (5 bases). The CDR3 nucleotides are TGTGCCAGCAGCGTAAGGACCCGGGGCACCGGGGAGCTGTTTTTT. Its translation is CASSVRTRGTGELFF.